These 27 T cell receptor beta chains originate from one sample sequenced in a study of T cell clonality in common variable immunodeficiency. General study findings and limits: In common variable immunodeficiency, TCR beta chains reportedly carried fewer deletions and N-nucleotide insertions.

Sequencing was performed with immunoSEQ multiplex PCR; in TCRdb, only in-frame clones are kept and a portion is missing. The repertoire consists of 25,000 to 35,000 clones, none detected only once. Their antigens remain unidentified. Sequenced sample: peripheral blood mononuclear cells. The receptors were gathered from a human donor with common variable immunodeficiency.

This clone has only a few counts. Read coverage stops 3 residues before the CDR3 terminus; the germline J gene supplies the remainder. The chain uses TRBV30 and TRBJ2-5; no clear D gene. The CDR3 has 12 amino acids. V lost 2 bases and J lost 5, with 9 bases in between. Germline V gene data show CDR1 as GTSNPN and CDR2 as SVGIG (reference sequence). The CDR3: CAWSPAGETQYF. CDR3 DNA (partial): TGTGCCTGGAGTCCCGCCGGGGAGACC.

In regard to this clone: The read falls 3 residues short of the CDR3 end, and the missing part is taken from the germline J gene. The V gene is TRBV5-5, the J gene TRBJ2-7; tentatively, D is TRBD2 (6 bases). CDR3 length equals 13 residues. Germline V gives CDR1 SGHKS, CDR2 YYEKEE (reference sequence). Trimming stripped 2 bases from V and 5 bases from J, with 11 bases between. The CDR3 bases that were read are TGTGCCAGCAGCTTTTACTGGAGGGACGAG. Translated, it gives CASSFYWRDE. The whole CDR3 reads CASSFYWRDEQYF.

This clone was seen many times. The read halts 3 residues ahead of the CDR3 end, with the missing end drawn from the germline J gene. The V and J genes are TRBV5-1 and TRBJ1-2; weak D call: TRBD1 (5 bases). Germline V lookup: CDR1 SGHRS, CDR2 YFSETQ. V was cut by 4 bases and J by 4 bases, with 14 bases left in between. The length of the CDR3 is 14 residues. The sequenced CDR3 bases are TGCGCCAGCAGCCCCTCGCTGACAGCCTATGGC. The encoded protein is CASSPSLTAYG. The whole CDR3 region reads CASSPSLTAYGYTF.

On this clone itself: The read ends 3 residues shy of where the CDR3 ends; the end is completed using the germline J gene. This sequence joins TRBV6-2 or TRBV6-3 and TRBJ1-4; D is uncertain. The V end lost 4 bases, the J end lost 7 bases, and 7 bases lay between the germline ends. The CDR3 has 12 residues. Germline CDR1 is MNHEY and CDR2 is SVGEGT. This CDR3 is CASSSLGEKLFF. The sequenced CDR3 bases are TGTGCCAGCAGTTCCCTCGGTGAAAAA.

This clone was seen many times. With the read ending 3 residues before the CDR3 end, the germline J gene is used to fill in that end. The chain carries TRBV24-1 and TRBJ2-1; the match to TRBD2 covers 9 bases. The CDR3 is 15 residues long. Trimming cost V 4 bases and J 5 bases; bases outside gene matches: 5. The germline V gene has CDR1 KGHDR and CDR2 SFDVKD. The CDR3 DNA, read in part, is TGTGCCACCAGTGACGGGACTAGCATCAACAATGAG. Translated: CATSDGTSINNE. The entire CDR3 reads CATSDGTSINNEQFF.

This clone was counted between two and nine times. The CDR3 end falls 3 residues outside the read, so it is completed with the germline J gene. The rearrangement uses TRBV19 and TRBJ1-5; TRBD1 matches 9 bases. CDR3 length: 16 amino acids. After removal of 4 bases from V and 7 bases from J, the junction contained 11 bases not matched to a gene. Germline V CDR1 and CDR2: LNHDA, SQIVND (reference sequence). The CDR3 loop reads CASSTFGQGTGQPQHF. CDR3 bases read: TGTGCCAGTAGTACCTTCGGACAGGGGACCGGGCAGCCC. Using reference TRBV19 and TRBJ1-5 for the parts outside the CDR3, the full variable domain is DGGITQSPKYLFRKEGQNVTLSCEQNLNHDAMYWYRQDPGQGLRLIYYSQIVNDFQKGDIAEGYSVSREKKESFPLTVTSAQKNPTAFYLCASSTFGQGTGQPQHFGDGTRLSIL.

The part of the CDR3 DNA that was read is TGTGCCAGCAGCCCGACCCTAGCGGGGGGGGGTGAG. Amino acids: CASSPTLAGGGE. The entire CDR3 sequence reads CASSPTLAGGGEQFF. The rearrangement uses TRBV7-9 and TRBJ2-1, with TRBD2 matching over 12 bases. The CDR3 end falls 3 residues outside the read, so it is completed with the germline J gene. The trim removed 5 bases at V and 9 bases at J, leaving 8 bases unmatched. The germline gives CDR1 SEHNR, CDR2 FQNEAQ (reference sequence). This CDR3 has 15 residues.

In this sample, this clone turned up many times. With the read ending 3 residues before the CDR3 end, the germline J gene is used to fill in that end. The J gene is TRBJ2-7, the V gene TRBV5-1; the match to TRBD1 covers 7 bases. Germline values: CDR1 SGHRS, CDR2 YFSETQ. V lost 4 bases to trimming and J lost 1 base; unmatched junction nucleotides: 5. The CDR3 has 14 residues. The part of the CDR3 DNA that was read is TGCGCCAGCAGCGTGACAGGGAGTTCCTACGAG. It encodes CASSVTGSSYE. The CDR3 in full is CASSVTGSSYEQYF.

In regard to this clone: Read data end 3 residues before the CDR3 end; the end is taken from the germline J gene. The chain combines TRBV20-1 with TRBJ1-2; no clear D gene. V was clipped by 3 bases and J by 0 bases, with 17 bases between them. Germline V gene data show CDR1 as DFQATT and CDR2 as SNEGSKA (reference sequence). The CDR3 is made up of 16 amino acids. CDR3 loop: CSARKGRFGANYGYTF. The covered CDR3 bases are TGCAGTGCTAGGAAAGGGCGTTTTGGAGCTAACTATGGC.

For this clone: The junction shows a germline mismatch at one end, possibly a read error. Sequencing ends 3 residues short of the CDR3 end; the germline J gene provides the rest. This chain uses TRBV7-9 with TRBJ2-1; 13 bases map to TRBD2. The CDR3 sequence is 15 residues long. Looked up from germline, CDR1 is SEHNR and CDR2 is FQNEAQ (reference sequence). The DNA read from the CDR3 is TGTTCCAGCAGCTTAACTAGCGGGGGGGTGCATGAG. Protein: CSSSLTSGGVHE. The CDR3 as a whole reads CSSSLTSGGVHEQFF.

The table lists this clone with many counts. The read ends 3 residues before the CDR3 terminus; that terminus is restored from the germline J gene. The rearrangement links TRBV5-1 to TRBJ2-4; no reliable D call. The length of the CDR3 is 13 residues. V lost 0 bases and J lost 9, with 10 bases in between. The germline V gene has CDR1 SGHRS and CDR2 YFSETQ. The sequenced CDR3 bases are TGCGCCAGCAGCTTGGTAAGGTCCTCCATT. It encodes CASSLVRSSI. The full-length CDR3 reads as CASSLVRSSIQYF.

The table lists this clone with many counts. The CDR3 end falls 3 residues outside the read, so it is completed with the germline J gene. The rearrangement links TRBV29-1 to TRBJ1-2; 11 bases line up with TRBD1. The CDR3 is made up of 15 amino acids. Losses at the gene ends were 3 bases for V and 4 bases for J; bases not matched to a gene: 7. Germline assignment: CDR1 SQVTM and CDR2 ANQGSEA. This CDR3 is CSVEMGQGGIYGYTF. Partial CDR3 DNA: TGCAGCGTTGAGATGGGACAGGGGGGAATCTATGGC.

This clone turned up a few times. The read terminates 3 residues ahead of where the CDR3 ends, so the germline J gene completes it. The chain carries TRBV7-9 and TRBJ1-4; D is undetermined. V lost 5 bases and J lost 3, with 13 bases in between. CDR1 is SEHNR, CDR2 FQNEAQ, per germline (reference sequence). The length of the CDR3 is 15 residues. The CDR3 here is CASSRKSAANEKLFF. CDR3 DNA (partial): TGTGCCAGCAGCCGCAAATCTGCGGCTAATGAAAAA.

In its sample, this clone was seen a few times. The read ends 3 residues shy of where the CDR3 ends; the end is completed using the germline J gene. This sequence joins TRBV7-2 and TRBJ2-7, with TRBD2 as a possible D gene (5 bases). V dropped 2 bases and J dropped 5 bases, with 16 bases sitting between them. This CDR3 comprises 15 residues. Germline assignment: CDR1 SGHTA and CDR2 FQGNSA. CDR3 bases read: TGTGCCAGCAGCTTATTTAAACTAGGCCTCCACGAG. Residues: CASSLFKLGLHE. The entire CDR3 protein reads CASSLFKLGLHEQYF.

This clone has ten or more counts. The CDR3 extends 3 residues past the end of the read, so its final part is completed from the germline J gene. The chain joins TRBV18 to TRBJ2-5; a weak D match, TRBD2 (5 bases). V lost 2 bases and J 5 bases, leaving 9 bases between the germline ends. The CDR3 covers 13 residues. Germline V gene sequence: CDR1 KGHSH, CDR2 LQKENI. Partial CDR3 DNA: TGTGCCAGCTCACCATCGGGGTTGGAGACC. Translated: CASSPSGLET. The full-length CDR3 reads as CASSPSGLETQYF.

This clone was detected a few times. The CDR3 is cut off 3 residues early in the read; its end comes from the germline J gene. The chain couples TRBV30 to TRBJ1-2; 10 bases agree with TRBD1. CDR3 length: 17 residues. Germline assignment: CDR1 GTSNPN and CDR2 SVGIG (reference sequence). V was clipped by 0 bases and J by 6 bases; unmatched bases: 13. The CDR3 sequence: CAWSVGTGVTRADGYTF. The part of the CDR3 DNA that was read is TGTGCCTGGAGTGTAGGGACAGGGGTAACCCGGGCCGATGGC. The full variable domain, its missing parts supplied by reference TRBV30 and TRBJ1-2, is SQTIHQWPATLVQPVGSPLSLECTVEGTSNPNLYWYRQAAGRGLQLLFYSVGIGQISSEVPQNLSASRPQDRQFILSSKKLLLSDSGFYLCAWSVGTGVTRADGYTFGSGTRLTVV.

This clone was observed a handful of times. From the germline J gene comes the end of the CDR3, since the read stops 3 residues before it. The rearrangement joins TRBV7-9 to TRBJ1-3; weak D call: TRBD1 (5 bases). This CDR3 spans 14 amino acids. V lost 6 bases and J lost 6, with 15 bases in between. CDR1 and CDR2 from the germline V gene are SEHNR and FQNEAQ (reference sequence). Incomplete CDR3 DNA: TGTGCCAGCAGGCCCCAGGGACTTGAAAACACC. This encodes CASRPQGLENT. The full CDR3 protein is CASRPQGLENTIYF.

As concerns this clone: The read ends 3 residues shy of where the CDR3 ends; the end is completed using the germline J gene. The rearrangement links TRBV18 to TRBJ1-1; a weak D match, TRBD1 (5 bases). The CDR3 consists of 14 residues. The V gene lost 0 bases and the J gene lost 7 bases, with 12 bases spanning the gap. In germline, CDR1 is KGHSH, CDR2 LQKENI. CDR3 in amino acids: CASSPPAGGNEAFF. The part of the CDR3 DNA that was read is TGTGCCAGCTCACCACCCGCTGGGGGGAATGAA.

This clone showed up many times. The DNA ends 3 residues before the CDR3 does, and the rest of the CDR3 is filled in from the germline J gene. The V call is TRBV18, the J call TRBJ2-1; 8 bases are a match to TRBD2. The J segment lost 8 bases and the V segment lost 3 bases, leaving 9 bases of the junction unmatched. The CDR3 sequence is 15 residues long. Germline-derived CDR1 and CDR2 are KGHSH and LQKENI. Partial CDR3 DNA: TGTGCCAGCTCACCTGGACTAGCAGTTGGCGATGAG. It encodes CASSPGLAVGDE. The whole CDR3 sequence is CASSPGLAVGDEQFF. The entire variable domain, with the rest obtained from reference TRBV18 and TRBJ2-1, is as follows: NAGVMQNPRHLVRRRGQEARLRCSPMKGHSHVYWYRQLPEEGLKFMVYLQKENIIDESGMPKERFSAEFPKEGPSILRIQQVVRGDSAAYFCASSPGLAVGDEQFFGPGTRLTVL.

Points on this clone: The CDR3 end is not reached by the read, which stops 3 residues before it; the germline J gene fills it in. This sequence joins TRBV6-2 or TRBV6-3 and TRBJ2-1; the D gene is possibly TRBD2 (5 bases). CDR1 is MNHEY and CDR2 is SVGEGT in the germline V gene. The CDR3 is made up of 15 amino acids. V was pared by 2 bases and J by 4 bases, with 12 bases between. The CDR3 bases that were read are TGTGCCAGCAGTTACGGACGGGGTCCGTACAATGAG. This encodes CASSYGRGPYNE. The full CDR3 protein is CASSYGRGPYNEQFF.

Only a few counts were recorded for this clone. The CDR3 end lies 3 residues beyond the end of the read and is filled in from the germline J gene. The chain joins TRBV5-1 to TRBJ2-3; D is uncertain. Germline V lookup: CDR1 SGHRS, CDR2 YFSETQ. This CDR3 spans 16 amino acids. The V end was cut by 0 bases, the J end by 1 base, with 12 bases between. Incomplete CDR3 DNA: TGCGCCAGCAGCTTGGTCCCAGGCTCCGGCACAGATACG. This gives the protein CASSLVPGSGTDT. The complete CDR3 protein is CASSLVPGSGTDTQYF.

This clone has just a few counts. The CDR3 is cut off 3 residues early in the read; its end comes from the germline J gene. The chain is built from TRBV19 and TRBJ2-3; D is uncertain. The CDR3 loop spans 11 amino acids. The germline V gene encodes CDR1 LNHDA and CDR2 SQIVND (reference sequence). The ends were cut back, 6 bases at V and 5 bases at J, with 6 bases in the middle. The covered CDR3 bases are TGTGCCAGTAGCTCCGGAGATACG. This gives the protein CASSSGDT. The whole CDR3 region reads CASSSGDTQYF.

The table lists this clone with a few counts. The CDR3 extends 3 residues past the end of the read, so its final part is completed from the germline J gene. The V call is TRBV19, the J call TRBJ2-2, with D maybe TRBD2 (6 bases). This CDR3 contains 14 residues. The V end lost 6 bases, the J end lost 4 bases, and 12 bases lay between the germline ends. Looked up from germline, CDR1 is LNHDA and CDR2 is SQIVND (reference sequence). CDR3 DNA, as far as it was read: TGTGCCAGTAGGCGGGGCCACGGCACCGGGGAG. This encodes CASRRGHGTGE. The CDR3 as a whole reads CASRRGHGTGELFF.

As concerns this clone: The read gets to within 3 residues of the CDR3 end, and the germline J gene fills in the rest. The chain joins TRBV19 to TRBJ1-1; D remains ambiguous. The CDR3 covers 10 residues. V was cut by 9 bases and J by 0 bases, with 2 bases left in between. Germline V CDR1 and CDR2: LNHDA, SQIVND (reference sequence). The sequenced CDR3 bases are TGTGCCAGCATGAACACTGAA. Residues: CASMNTE. The CDR3 reads in full as CASMNTEAFF.

As regards this clone: The read terminates 3 residues before the CDR3 end, so the remaining end is supplied by the germline J gene. The gene calls are TRBV6-2 or TRBV6-3 and TRBJ2-7; TRBD2 aligns across 10 bases. The germline V gene has CDR1 MNHEY and CDR2 SVGEGT. CDR3 length: 16 residues. V lost 0 bases, J lost 4 bases, and 6 bases stayed unmatched. The covered CDR3 bases are TGTGCCAGCAGTTACTCGGTTTCTAGCGGGGGATACGAG. Encoded protein: CASSYSVSSGGYE. The full CDR3 reads CASSYSVSSGGYEQYF.

Worth noting for this clone: The sequence runs out 3 residues before the end of the CDR3; the remainder is reconstructed from the germline J gene. This chain connects TRBV19 to TRBJ1-2; D may be TRBD1 (6 bases). CDR3 size: 16 residues. CDR1 and CDR2 (germline): LNHDA, SQIVND (reference sequence). Trimming removed 8 bases from V and 5 bases from J, with 24 bases in between. CDR3 bases read: TGTGCCAGTGGACTCCCGGACAGCTATATGACATATGGC. As protein: CASGLPDSYMTYG. The entire CDR3 reads CASGLPDSYMTYGYTF.

This clone was found many times. The CDR3 end lies 3 residues beyond the end of the read and is filled in from the germline J gene. The chain employs TRBV30 and TRBJ2-5, with D possibly being TRBD1 or TRBD2 (5 bases each). The CDR3 runs to 15 residues. V was pared by 0 bases and J by 5 bases, with 16 bases between. Per the germline V gene, CDR1 is GTSNPN and CDR2 is SVGIG (reference sequence). CDR3 amino acids: CAWSVQDTGRETQYF. CDR3 bases read: TGTGCCTGGAGTGTACAGGACACGGGAAGGGAGACC. Using reference TRBV30 and TRBJ2-5 for the parts outside the CDR3, the full variable domain is SQTIHQWPATLVQPVGSPLSLECTVEGTSNPNLYWYRQAAGRGLQLLFYSVGIGQISSEVPQNLSASRPQDRQFILSSKKLLLSDSGFYLCAWSVQDTGRETQYFGPGTRLLVL.